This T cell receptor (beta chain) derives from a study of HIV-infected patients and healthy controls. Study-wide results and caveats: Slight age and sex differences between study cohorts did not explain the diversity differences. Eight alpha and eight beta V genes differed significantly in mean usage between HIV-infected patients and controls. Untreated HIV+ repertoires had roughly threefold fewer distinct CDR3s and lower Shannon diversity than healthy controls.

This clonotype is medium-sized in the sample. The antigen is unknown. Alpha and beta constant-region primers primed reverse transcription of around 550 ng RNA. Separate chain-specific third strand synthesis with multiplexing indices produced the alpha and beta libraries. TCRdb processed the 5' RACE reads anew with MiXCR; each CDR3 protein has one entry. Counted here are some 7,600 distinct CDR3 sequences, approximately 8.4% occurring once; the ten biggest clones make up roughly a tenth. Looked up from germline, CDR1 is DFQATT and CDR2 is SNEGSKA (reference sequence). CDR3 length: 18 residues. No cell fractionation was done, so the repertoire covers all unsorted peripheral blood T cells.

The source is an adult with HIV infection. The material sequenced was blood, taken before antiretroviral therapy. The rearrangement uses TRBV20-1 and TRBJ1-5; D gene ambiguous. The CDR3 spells CSALVSPAGWDEIQPQHF. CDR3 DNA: TGCAGCGCCTTAGTCTCCCCCGCGGGGTGGGATGAGATTCAGCCCCAGCATTTT.